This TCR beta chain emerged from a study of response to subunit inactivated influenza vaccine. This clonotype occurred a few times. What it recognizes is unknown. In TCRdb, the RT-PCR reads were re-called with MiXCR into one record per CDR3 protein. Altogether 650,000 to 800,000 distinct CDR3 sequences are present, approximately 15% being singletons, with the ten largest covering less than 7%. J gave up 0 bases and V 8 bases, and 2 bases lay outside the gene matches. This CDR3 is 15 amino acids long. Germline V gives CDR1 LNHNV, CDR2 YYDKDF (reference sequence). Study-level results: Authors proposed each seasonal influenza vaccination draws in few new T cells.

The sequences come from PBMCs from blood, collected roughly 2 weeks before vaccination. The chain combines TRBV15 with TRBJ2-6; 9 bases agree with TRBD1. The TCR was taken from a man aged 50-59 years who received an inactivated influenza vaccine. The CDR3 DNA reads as TGTGCCACCGGACAGGGGTTCTCTGGGGCCAACGTCCTGACTTTC. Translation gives CATGQGFSGANVLTF.